The clone carrying this TCR beta chain appeared once. This sample stems from a study of blood T cell repertoires in COVID-19. Study in general: COVID-19 samples from acute and convalescent phases originated in the United States, Italy and Spain. In each case, the material was cDNA or gDNA derived from T cells, B-cell-depleted T cells, or PBMCs.

Trimming cost V 6 bases and J 0 bases; bases outside gene matches: 6. Per germline, CDR1 WSHSY and CDR2 SAAADI. The CDR3 runs 15 residues. In the original workflow: By means of reference gene primer amplification, nucleated cell counts were estimated. Assay used: immunoSEQ multiplex PCR; TCRdb lists only in-frame clones, some missing. The V and J calls and clone size come from that table; D and trimming were worked out from the DNA. The data contain about 270,000 clones, under 90% of them singletons. Sequenced input: peripheral blood. The receptor was derived from a woman between 18 and 29 years old with acute or convalescent COVID-19. This chain uses TRBV10-2 with TRBJ1-1; 8 nucleotides agree with TRBD1. The CDR3 is CASSRDRRMNTEAFF. CDR3 bases: TGCGCCAGCAGCCGGGACAGGCGTATGAACACTGAAGCTTTCTTT.